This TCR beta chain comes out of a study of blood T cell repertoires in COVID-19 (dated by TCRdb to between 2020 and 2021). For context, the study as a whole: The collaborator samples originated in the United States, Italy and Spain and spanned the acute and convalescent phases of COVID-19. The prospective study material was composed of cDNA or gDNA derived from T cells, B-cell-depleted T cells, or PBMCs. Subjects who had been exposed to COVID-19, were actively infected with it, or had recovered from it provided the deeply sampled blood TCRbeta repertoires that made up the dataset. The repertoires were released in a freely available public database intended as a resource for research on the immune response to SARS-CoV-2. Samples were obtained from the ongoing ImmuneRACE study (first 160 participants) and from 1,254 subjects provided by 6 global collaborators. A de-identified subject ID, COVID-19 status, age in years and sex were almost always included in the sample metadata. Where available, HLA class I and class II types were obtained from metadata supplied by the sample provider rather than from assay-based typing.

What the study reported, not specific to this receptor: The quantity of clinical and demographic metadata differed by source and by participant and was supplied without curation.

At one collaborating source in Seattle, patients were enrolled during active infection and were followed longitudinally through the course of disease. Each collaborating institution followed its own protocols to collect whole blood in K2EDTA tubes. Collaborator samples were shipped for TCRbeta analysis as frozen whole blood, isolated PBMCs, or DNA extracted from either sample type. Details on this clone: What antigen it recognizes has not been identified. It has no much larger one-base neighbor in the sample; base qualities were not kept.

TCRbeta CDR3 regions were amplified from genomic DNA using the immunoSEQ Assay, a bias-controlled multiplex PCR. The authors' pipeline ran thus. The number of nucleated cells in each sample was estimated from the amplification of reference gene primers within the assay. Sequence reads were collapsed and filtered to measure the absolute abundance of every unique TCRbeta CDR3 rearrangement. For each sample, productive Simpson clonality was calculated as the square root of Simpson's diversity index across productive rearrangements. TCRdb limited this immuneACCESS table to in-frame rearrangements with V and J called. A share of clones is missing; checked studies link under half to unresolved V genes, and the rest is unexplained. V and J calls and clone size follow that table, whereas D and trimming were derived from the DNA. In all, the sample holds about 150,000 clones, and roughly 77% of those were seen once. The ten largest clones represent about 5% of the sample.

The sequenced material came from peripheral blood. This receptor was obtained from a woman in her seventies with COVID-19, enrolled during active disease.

The DNA sequence is as follows: TGTGCCAGCAGATCGGGACAGGGGGAGCAGTACTTC. This sequence encodes CASRSGQGEQYF. This receptor chain uses TRBV5-5 and TRBJ2-7; TRBD1 agrees with 10 junctional bases. V ends up 5 bases short and J 7 bases short, with an unmatched junction base count of 3. According to the germline V gene (reference sequence), CDR1 reads SGHKS and CDR2 reads YYEKEE. The CDR3 covers 12 residues, taking in both the cysteine and the phenylalanine. Only CDR3 DNA is held: 36 bases, read in frame from base 1.